This T cell receptor beta chain comes out of a study of blood T cell repertoires in COVID-19. J was trimmed by 5 bases and V by 0 bases; bases with no gene match: 22. Germline V CDR1 and CDR2: SGHNT, YYREEE (reference sequence). The CDR3 extends over 20 amino acids. Authors' processing steps: Estimated nucleated cell counts came from reference gene primer amplification. The data were produced by immunoSEQ multiplex PCR, yet TCRdb's version contains in-frame clones alone and is incomplete. The V and J calls and clone size are taken from that table; D and trimming were inferred from the DNA. The profile shows roughly 350,000 clones, roughly 90% of them singletons.

The chain recombines TRBV5-4 with TRBJ1-1, with 7 bases that match TRBD1. The receptor's source is a woman between 45 and 65 years old with active or convalescent COVID-19. The sequencing sample was made of peripheral blood. The CDR3 sequence: CASSLGFPAGTSFRGTEAFF. The CDR3 DNA reads TGTGCCAGCAGCTTGGGGTTTCCCGCCGGGACTTCGTTCAGGGGGACTGAAGCTTTCTTT.